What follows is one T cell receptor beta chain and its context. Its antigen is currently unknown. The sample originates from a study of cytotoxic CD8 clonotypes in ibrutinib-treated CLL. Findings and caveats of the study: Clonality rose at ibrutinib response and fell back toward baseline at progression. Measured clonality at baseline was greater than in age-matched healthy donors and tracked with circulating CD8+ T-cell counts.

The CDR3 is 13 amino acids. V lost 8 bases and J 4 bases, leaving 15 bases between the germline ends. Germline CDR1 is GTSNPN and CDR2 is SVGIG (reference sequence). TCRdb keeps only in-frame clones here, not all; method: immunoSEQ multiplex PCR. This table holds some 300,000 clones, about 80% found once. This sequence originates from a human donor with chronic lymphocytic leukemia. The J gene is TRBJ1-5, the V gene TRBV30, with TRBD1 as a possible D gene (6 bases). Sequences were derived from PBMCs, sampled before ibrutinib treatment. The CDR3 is CAISGTKNQPQHF. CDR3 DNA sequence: TGTGCCATATCCGGGACAAAAAATCAGCCCCAGCATTTT. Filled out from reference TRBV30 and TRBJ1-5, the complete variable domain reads SQTIHQWPATLVQPVGSPLSLECTVEGTSNPNLYWYRQAAGRGLQLLFYSVGIGQISSEVPQNLSASRPQDRQFILSSKKLLLSDSGFYLCAISGTKNQPQHFGDGTRLSIL.